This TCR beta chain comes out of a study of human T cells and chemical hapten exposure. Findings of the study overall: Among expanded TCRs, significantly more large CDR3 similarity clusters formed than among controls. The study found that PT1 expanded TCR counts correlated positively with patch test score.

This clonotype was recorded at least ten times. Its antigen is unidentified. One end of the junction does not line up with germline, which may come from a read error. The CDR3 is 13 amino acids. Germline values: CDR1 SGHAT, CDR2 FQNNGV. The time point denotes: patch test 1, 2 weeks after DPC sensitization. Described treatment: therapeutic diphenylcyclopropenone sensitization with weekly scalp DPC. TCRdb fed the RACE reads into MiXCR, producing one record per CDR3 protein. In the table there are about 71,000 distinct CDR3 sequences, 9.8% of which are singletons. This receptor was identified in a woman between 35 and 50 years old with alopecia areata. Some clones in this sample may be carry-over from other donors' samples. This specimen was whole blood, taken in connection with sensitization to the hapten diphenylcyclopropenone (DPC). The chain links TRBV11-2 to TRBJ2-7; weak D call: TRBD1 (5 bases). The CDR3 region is CASSLARTSKADF. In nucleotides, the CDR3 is TGTGCCAGCAGCTTAGCGAGGACAAGTAAGGCCGACTTC.